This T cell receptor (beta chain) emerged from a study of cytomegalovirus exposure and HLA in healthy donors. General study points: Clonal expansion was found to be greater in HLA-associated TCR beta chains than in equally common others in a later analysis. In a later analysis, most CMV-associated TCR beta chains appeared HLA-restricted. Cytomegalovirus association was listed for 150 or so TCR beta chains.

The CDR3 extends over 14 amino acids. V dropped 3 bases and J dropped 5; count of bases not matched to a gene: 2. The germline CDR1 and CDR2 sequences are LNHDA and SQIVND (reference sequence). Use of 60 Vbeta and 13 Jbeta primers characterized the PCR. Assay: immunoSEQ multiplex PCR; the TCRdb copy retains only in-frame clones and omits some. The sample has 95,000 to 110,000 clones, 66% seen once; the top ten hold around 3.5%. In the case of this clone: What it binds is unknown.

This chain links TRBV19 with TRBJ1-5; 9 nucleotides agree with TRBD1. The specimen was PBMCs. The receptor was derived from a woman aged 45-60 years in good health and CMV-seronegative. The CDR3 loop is CASSIWTGDQPQHF. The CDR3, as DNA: TGTGCCAGTAGTATCTGGACAGGGGATCAGCCCCAGCATTTT.